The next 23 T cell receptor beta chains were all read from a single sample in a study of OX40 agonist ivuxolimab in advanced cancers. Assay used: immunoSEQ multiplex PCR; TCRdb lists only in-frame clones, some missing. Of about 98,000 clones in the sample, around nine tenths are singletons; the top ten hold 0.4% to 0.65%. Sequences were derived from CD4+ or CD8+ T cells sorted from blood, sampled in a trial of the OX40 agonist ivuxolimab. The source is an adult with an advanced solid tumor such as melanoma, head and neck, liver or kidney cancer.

This CDR3 is CASSLTGGGMVLPPSGANVLTF. The CDR3 region has the DNA TGTGCCAGCAGCTTAACAGGGGGCGGGATGGTGCTCCCCCCCTCTGGGGCCAACGTCCTGACTTTC. The rearrangement uses TRBV7-6 and TRBJ2-6, with TRBD1 identical over 9 bases. V shed 2 bases and J 0 bases; nucleotides not matched to a gene: 17. The CDR3 extends over 22 amino acids. From germline, CDR1 is SGHVS and CDR2 FNYEAQ.

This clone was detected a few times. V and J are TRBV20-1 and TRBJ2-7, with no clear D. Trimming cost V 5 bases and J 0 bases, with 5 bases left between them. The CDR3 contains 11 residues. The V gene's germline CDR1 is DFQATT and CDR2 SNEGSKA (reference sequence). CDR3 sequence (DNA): TGCAGTGCTGGGGTCTCCTACGAGCAGTACTTC. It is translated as CSAGVSYEQYF.

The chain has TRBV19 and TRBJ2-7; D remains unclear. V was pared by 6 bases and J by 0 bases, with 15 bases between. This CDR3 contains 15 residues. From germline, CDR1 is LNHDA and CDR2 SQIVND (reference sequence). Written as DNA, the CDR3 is TGTGCCAGTAGCCTCCCTGGGCGAAGCTCCTACGAGCAGTACTTC. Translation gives CASSLPGRSSYEQYF. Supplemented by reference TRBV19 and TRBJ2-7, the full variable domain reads DGGITQSPKYLFRKEGQNVTLSCEQNLNHDAMYWYRQDPGQGLRLIYYSQIVNDFQKGDIAEGYSVSREKKESFPLTVTSAQKNPTAFYLCASSLPGRSSYEQYFGPGTRLTVT.

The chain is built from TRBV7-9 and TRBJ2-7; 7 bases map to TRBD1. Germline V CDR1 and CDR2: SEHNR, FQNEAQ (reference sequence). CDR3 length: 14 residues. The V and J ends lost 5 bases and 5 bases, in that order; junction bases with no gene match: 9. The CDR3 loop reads CASSLQGTSHEQYF. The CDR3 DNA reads TGTGCCAGCAGCCTACAGGGGACCTCACACGAGCAGTACTTC.

Here the CDR3 DNA reads TGTGCCAGCAGTGACAGATACAATGAGCAGTTCTTC. Translated: CASSDRYNEQFF. The V and J genes are TRBV6-4 and TRBJ2-1; D is unclear. Trimming pared 2 bases from V and 4 bases from J, leaving 3 bases between. Germline CDR1 is MRHNA and CDR2 is SNTAGT. The CDR3 is 12 residues long.

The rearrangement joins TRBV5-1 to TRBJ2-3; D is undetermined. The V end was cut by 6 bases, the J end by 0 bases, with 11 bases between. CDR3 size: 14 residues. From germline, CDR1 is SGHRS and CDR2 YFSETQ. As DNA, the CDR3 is TGCGCCAGCATTGGCAGTACTAGCACAGATACGCAGTATTTT. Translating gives CASIGSTSTDTQYF.

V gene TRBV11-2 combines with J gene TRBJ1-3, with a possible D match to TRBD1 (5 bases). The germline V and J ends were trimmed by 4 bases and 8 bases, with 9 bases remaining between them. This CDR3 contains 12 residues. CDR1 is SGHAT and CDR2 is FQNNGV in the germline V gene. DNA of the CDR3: TGTGCCAGCAGCTCCCAGGGTTACACCATATATTTT. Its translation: CASSSQGYTIYF.

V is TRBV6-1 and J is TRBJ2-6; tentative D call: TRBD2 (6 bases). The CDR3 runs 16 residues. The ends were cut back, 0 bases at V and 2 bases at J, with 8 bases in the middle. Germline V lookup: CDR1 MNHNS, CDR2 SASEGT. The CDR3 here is CASSEAGLTGANVLTF. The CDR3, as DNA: TGTGCCAGCAGTGAAGCGGGACTGACTGGGGCCAACGTCCTGACTTTC.

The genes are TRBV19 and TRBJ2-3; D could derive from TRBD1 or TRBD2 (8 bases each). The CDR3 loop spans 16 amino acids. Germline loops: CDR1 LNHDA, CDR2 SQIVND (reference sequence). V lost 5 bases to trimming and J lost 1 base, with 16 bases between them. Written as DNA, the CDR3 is TGTGCCAGTAGTGGGAGCGGGGGACAGGGCACAGATACGCAGTATTTT. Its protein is CASSGSGGQGTDTQYF.

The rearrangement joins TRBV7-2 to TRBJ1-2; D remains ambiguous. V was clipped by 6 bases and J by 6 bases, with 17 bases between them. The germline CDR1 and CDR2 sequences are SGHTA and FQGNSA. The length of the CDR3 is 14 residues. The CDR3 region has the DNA TGTGCCAGCAGTAAGGGTGTTTTGAGAGATGGCTACACCTTC. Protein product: CASSKGVLRDGYTF.

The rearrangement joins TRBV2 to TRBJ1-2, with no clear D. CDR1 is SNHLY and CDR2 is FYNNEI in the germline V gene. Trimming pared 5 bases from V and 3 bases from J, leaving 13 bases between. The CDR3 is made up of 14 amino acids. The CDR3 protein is CASSYLDGDYGYTF. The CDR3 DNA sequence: TGTGCCAGCAGTTACCTCGACGGGGACTATGGCTACACCTTC.

CDR3 amino acids: CASLIGIDWEFAAEAFF. The DNA for the CDR3 is TGTGCCAGCCTCATAGGGATAGATTGGGAGTTTGCCGCTGAAGCTTTCTTT. The chain carries TRBV7-9 and TRBJ1-1; D not resolved. Germline V gene data show CDR1 as SEHNR and CDR2 as FQNEAQ (reference sequence). The CDR3 runs 17 residues. V lost 8 bases to trimming and J lost 6 bases, with 28 bases between them.

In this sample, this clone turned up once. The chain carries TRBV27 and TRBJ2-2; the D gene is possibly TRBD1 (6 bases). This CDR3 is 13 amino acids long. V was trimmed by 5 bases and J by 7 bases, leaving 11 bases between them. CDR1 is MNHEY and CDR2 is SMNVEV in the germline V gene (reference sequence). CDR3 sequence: CASSRTEGGELFF. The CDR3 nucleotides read TGTGCCAGCAGTCGGACAGAGGGCGGGGAGCTGTTTTTT.

The CDR3 spells CASSGLVGGHTDTQYF. CDR3 bases: TGTGCCAGCAGTGGACTAGTGGGGGGACACACAGATACGCAGTATTTT. This chain connects TRBV6-4 to TRBJ2-3, with D possibly being TRBD1 or TRBD2 (6 bases each). Germline-derived CDR1 and CDR2 are MRHNA and SNTAGT. The CDR3 is 16 residues long. Trimming took off 4 bases at V and 2 bases at J, with 16 bases between the two ends.

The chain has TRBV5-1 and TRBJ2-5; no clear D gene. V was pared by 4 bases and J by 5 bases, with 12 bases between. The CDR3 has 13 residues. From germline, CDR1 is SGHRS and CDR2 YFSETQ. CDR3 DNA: TGCGCCAGCAGCCTGGCGGTCGAGGAGACCCAGTACTTC. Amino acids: CASSLAVEETQYF.

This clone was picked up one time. CDR3 in DNA: TGTGCCAGTACCTATACCCCTGCGAGTAGGGGGGACTATGGCTACACCTTC. Residues: CASTYTPASRGDYGYTF. This chain links TRBV19 with TRBJ1-2; weak D call: TRBD1 (6 bases). V was clipped by 7 bases and J by 3 bases, with 24 bases between them. Germline V CDR1 and CDR2: LNHDA, SQIVND (reference sequence). The CDR3 is 17 residues long.

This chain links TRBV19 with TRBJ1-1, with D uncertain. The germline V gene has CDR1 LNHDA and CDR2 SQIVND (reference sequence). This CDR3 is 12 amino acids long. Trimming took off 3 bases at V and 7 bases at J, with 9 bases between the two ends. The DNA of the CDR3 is TGTGCCAGTAGTATTGGTCGGGGTGAAGCTTTCTTT. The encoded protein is CASSIGRGEAFF.

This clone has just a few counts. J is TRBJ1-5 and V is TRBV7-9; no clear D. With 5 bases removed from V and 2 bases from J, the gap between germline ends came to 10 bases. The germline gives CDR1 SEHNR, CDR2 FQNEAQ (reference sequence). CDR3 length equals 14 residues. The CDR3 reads CASSLPGGNQPQHF. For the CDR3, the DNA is TGTGCCAGCAGCCTACCGGGCGGCAATCAGCCCCAGCATTTT.

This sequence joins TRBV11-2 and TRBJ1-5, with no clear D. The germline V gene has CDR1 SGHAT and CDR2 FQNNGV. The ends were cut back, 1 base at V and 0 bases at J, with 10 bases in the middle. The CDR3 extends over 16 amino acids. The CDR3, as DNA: TGTGCCAGCAGCTTAGGGCGGAGTTATAGCAATCAGCCCCAGCATTTT. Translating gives CASSLGRSYSNQPQHF.

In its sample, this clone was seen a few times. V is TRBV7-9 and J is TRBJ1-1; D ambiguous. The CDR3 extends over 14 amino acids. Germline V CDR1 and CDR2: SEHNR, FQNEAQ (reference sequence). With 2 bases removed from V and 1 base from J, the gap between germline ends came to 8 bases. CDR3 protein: CASSLSHSNTEAFF. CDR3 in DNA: TGTGCCAGCAGCTTATCGCACTCGAACACTGAAGCTTTCTTT.

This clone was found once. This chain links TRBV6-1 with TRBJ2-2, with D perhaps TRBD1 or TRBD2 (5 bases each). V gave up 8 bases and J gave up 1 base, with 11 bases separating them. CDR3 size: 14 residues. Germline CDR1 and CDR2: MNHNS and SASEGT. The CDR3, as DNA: TGTGCCAGCGAGAGGGGCCTGAACACCGGGGAGCTGTTTTTT. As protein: CASERGLNTGELFF.

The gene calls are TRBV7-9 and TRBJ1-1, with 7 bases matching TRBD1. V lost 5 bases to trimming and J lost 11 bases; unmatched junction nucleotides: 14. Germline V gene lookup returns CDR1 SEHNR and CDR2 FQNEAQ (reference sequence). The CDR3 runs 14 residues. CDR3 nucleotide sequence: TGTGCCAGCAGCCCTTTTACAGGGGCCCTTGGGGCTTTCTTT. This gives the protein CASSPFTGALGAFF.

Written as DNA, the CDR3 is TGTGCCAGCAGCTCGGGTTGGAATCAGCCCCAGCATTTT. Translation gives CASSSGWNQPQHF. The V call is TRBV4-2, the J call TRBJ1-5; no clear D gene. The CDR3 is made up of 13 amino acids. The V gene's germline CDR1 is LGHNA and CDR2 YNFKEQ. The V end lost 5 bases, the J end lost 4 bases, and 9 bases lay between the germline ends.